Listed below are T cell receptor beta chains from one sample, sequenced in a study of CD8+ T cells in alopecia areata. Libraries were prepared by immunoSEQ multiplex PCR; TCRdb keeps only in-frame clonotypes and omits some of them. Counted here are some 190,000 clones, 60% occurring once; the ten biggest clones make up 0.85% to 1.3%. Sequences were derived from CD4+ T cells sorted from blood, sampled at week 24, from a patient treated with tofacitinib. The receptors here all came from a human donor with alopecia areata. The CDR3 runs from the conserved cysteine through the conserved F or W. The order of the fields is CDR3 DNA, CDR3 protein, clone size, V gene, D gene, J gene. A D gene is named only where the DNA matches it firmly. Rows give clone size only sometimes, using once, few, many, or a class for an expanded clone.

cdr3_nt: TGTGCCAGCAGTTTAGCGGGGGGGCCTTACGAGCAGTACTTC; cdr3_aa: CASSLAGGPYEQYF; clone_size: many; v_call: TRBV27; d_call: TRBD2; j_call: TRBJ2-7
cdr3_nt: TGTGCCAGCGGAAGACCGACAGTCGGGAGGGACAATGAGCAGTTCTTC; cdr3_aa: CASGRPTVGRDNEQFF; clone_size: .; v_call: TRBV27; d_call: TRBD2; j_call: TRBJ2-1
cdr3_nt: TGCGCCAGCAGCCAAGATCACCCGGGGACGGGGGAAAAACTGTTTTTT; cdr3_aa: CASSQDHPGTGEKLFF; clone_size: few; v_call: TRBV4-1; d_call: .; j_call: TRBJ1-4
cdr3_nt: TGCAGCGCGAAAAGGGTCGGTTCCTACAATGAGCAGTTCTTC; cdr3_aa: CSAKRVGSYNEQFF; clone_size: few; v_call: TRBV29-1; d_call: .; j_call: TRBJ2-1
cdr3_nt: TGTGCCAGCTCTCGCCTAACGACAGGGTCCGGCGGGGAGCTGTTTTTT; cdr3_aa: CASSRLTTGSGGELFF; clone_size: few; v_call: TRBV18; d_call: TRBD1; j_call: TRBJ2-2
cdr3_nt: TGCAGCGTTGAAGGGACAGGAGCCTACGAGCAGTACTTC; cdr3_aa: CSVEGTGAYEQYF; clone_size: .; v_call: TRBV29-1; d_call: TRBD1; j_call: TRBJ2-7
cdr3_nt: TGTGCCAGCAGCTTATTTCGGGGGGCTTTCACCGGGGAGCTGTTTTTT; cdr3_aa: CASSLFRGAFTGELFF; clone_size: .; v_call: TRBV7-2; d_call: .; j_call: TRBJ2-2
cdr3_nt: TGCGCCAGCAATAAGGTCCCGAATGAGCAGTTCTTC; cdr3_aa: CASNKVPNEQFF; clone_size: few; v_call: TRBV5-1; d_call: .; j_call: TRBJ2-1
cdr3_nt: TGCGCCAGCAGCTCTCAGGACAGGGGGCAGGATGGCTACACCTTC; cdr3_aa: CASSSQDRGQDGYTF; clone_size: .; v_call: TRBV5-1; d_call: TRBD1; j_call: TRBJ1-2
cdr3_nt: TGCAGCCTCGGGACAGACTATGGCTACACCTTC; cdr3_aa: CSLGTDYGYTF; clone_size: few; v_call: TRBV29-1; d_call: TRBD1; j_call: TRBJ1-2
cdr3_nt: TGCAGCGTCCTAGGCGGGACTAGCGGGGGGGCCCGGGAGACCCAGTACTTC; cdr3_aa: CSVLGGTSGGARETQYF; clone_size: .; v_call: TRBV29-1; d_call: TRBD2; j_call: TRBJ2-5
cdr3_nt: TGTGCCAGTAGTATCCGGACAGGGCTCTACGAGCAGTACTTC; cdr3_aa: CASSIRTGLYEQYF; clone_size: .; v_call: TRBV19; d_call: TRBD1; j_call: TRBJ2-7
cdr3_nt: TGCAGCGTTTCATTGCCAGGCAGCCAAGAGACCCAGTACTTC; cdr3_aa: CSVSLPGSQETQYF; clone_size: .; v_call: TRBV29-1; d_call: .; j_call: TRBJ2-5
cdr3_nt: TGCGCCAGCACCTCGCGAGGGGGTCTGGAAGAGACCCAGTACTTC; cdr3_aa: CASTSRGGLEETQYF; clone_size: .; v_call: TRBV5-1; d_call: .; j_call: TRBJ2-5
cdr3_nt: TGTGCCAGCAGGAGTTCGGCAGCCCGAATTGCTGGCTACACCTTC; cdr3_aa: CASRSSAARIAGYTF; clone_size: once; v_call: TRBV5-6; d_call: .; j_call: TRBJ1-2
cdr3_nt: TGCAGTGTGAGCAGGGGGCAGTTGCAGTACTTC; cdr3_aa: CSVSRGQLQYF; clone_size: .; v_call: TRBV20-1; d_call: TRBD1; j_call: TRBJ2-7
cdr3_nt: TGCGCCAGCAGCCACCCGGGCTTCTCTGGGGCCAACGTCCTGACTTTC; cdr3_aa: CASSHPGFSGANVLTF; clone_size: .; v_call: TRBV5-1; d_call: .; j_call: TRBJ2-6
cdr3_nt: TGCGCCAGCAGGCGACTGGACGAGCAGTACTTC; cdr3_aa: CASRRLDEQYF; clone_size: .; v_call: TRBV5-1; d_call: .; j_call: TRBJ2-7
cdr3_nt: TGTGCCAGCAGCTTAACCACAGGGGGCGCGGGGTTCGATGAGCAGTTCTTC; cdr3_aa: CASSLTTGGAGFDEQFF; clone_size: .; v_call: TRBV5-6; d_call: TRBD1; j_call: TRBJ2-1
cdr3_nt: TGTGCCAGCCTTCAATCCGACGTTGGGTCACCCCTCCACTTT; cdr3_aa: CASLQSDVGSPLHF; clone_size: .; v_call: TRBV7-2; d_call: .; j_call: TRBJ1-6
cdr3_nt: TGTGCCAGCAGCTTAGCCCCCGGCTCCTACGAGCAGTACTTC; cdr3_aa: CASSLAPGSYEQYF; clone_size: .; v_call: TRBV7-2; d_call: .; j_call: TRBJ2-7
cdr3_nt: TGTGCCAGCAGCTCCAAGGACGGGAGCTCCTATAATTCACCCCTCCACTTT; cdr3_aa: CASSSKDGSSYNSPLHF; clone_size: .; v_call: TRBV7-9; d_call: .; j_call: TRBJ1-6
cdr3_nt: TGTGCCAGTAGTCCAGGGAGCGGGGGCTACAATGAGCAGTTCTTC; cdr3_aa: CASSPGSGGYNEQFF; clone_size: .; v_call: TRBV19; d_call: TRBD2; j_call: TRBJ2-1
cdr3_nt: TGTGCCAGCAGCTGGAGCAATCAGCCCCAGCATTTT; cdr3_aa: CASSWSNQPQHF; clone_size: .; v_call: TRBV7-2; d_call: .; j_call: TRBJ1-5
cdr3_nt: TGCGCCAGCAGCTACTCGGGGGGCTATAATTCACCCCTCCACTTT; cdr3_aa: CASSYSGGYNSPLHF; clone_size: .; v_call: TRBV5-1; d_call: .; j_call: TRBJ1-6
cdr3_nt: TGCAGTGCTAGAGATACGGGGGGCTACACCTTC; cdr3_aa: CSARDTGGYTF; clone_size: few; v_call: TRBV20-1; d_call: .; j_call: TRBJ1-2
cdr3_nt: TGTGCCAGCAGCTTAGGGGCGGGGAACACTGAAGCTTTCTTT; cdr3_aa: CASSLGAGNTEAFF; clone_size: .; v_call: TRBV11-2; d_call: .; j_call: TRBJ1-1
cdr3_nt: TGTGCCGGACGGGGGGACAGGGGCACTGAAGCTTTCTTT; cdr3_aa: CAGRGDRGTEAFF; clone_size: .; v_call: TRBV2; d_call: TRBD1; j_call: TRBJ1-1
cdr3_nt: TGTGCCAGCAGCCCGAGGACAGGGGGCGCCTATGGCTACACCTTC; cdr3_aa: CASSPRTGGAYGYTF; clone_size: .; v_call: TRBV7-2; d_call: TRBD1; j_call: TRBJ1-2
cdr3_nt: TGTGCCAGCAGTGTGTACCCCAGCGGGGAGCTGTTTTTT; cdr3_aa: CASSVYPSGELFF; clone_size: .; v_call: TRBV2; d_call: .; j_call: TRBJ2-2
cdr3_nt: TGTGCCAGCACTAGCGTGGGATACTCCTACGAGCAGTACTTC; cdr3_aa: CASTSVGYSYEQYF; clone_size: .; v_call: TRBV7-2; d_call: .; j_call: TRBJ2-7
cdr3_nt: TGTGCCAGCAGTCTCAGGGACAGGGGGCTCGAGCAGTACTTC; cdr3_aa: CASSLRDRGLEQYF; clone_size: .; v_call: TRBV27; d_call: TRBD1; j_call: TRBJ2-7
cdr3_nt: TGCAGCGTTGAAGGGGATGGAGATACGCAGTATTTT; cdr3_aa: CSVEGDGDTQYF; clone_size: .; v_call: TRBV29-1; d_call: .; j_call: TRBJ2-3
cdr3_nt: TGCGCCAGCAGTCAGTCTCGAGTGAGCCGCCCTGGCTACACCTTC; cdr3_aa: CASSQSRVSRPGYTF; clone_size: .; v_call: TRBV23-1; d_call: .; j_call: TRBJ1-2
cdr3_nt: TGTGCCAGCAGCCCCGGTTACTACGAGCAGTACTTC; cdr3_aa: CASSPGYYEQYF; clone_size: few; v_call: TRBV7-9; d_call: .; j_call: TRBJ2-7
cdr3_nt: TGTGCCTGGAGCCCCCGTGGCGACACTGAAGCTTTCTTT; cdr3_aa: CAWSPRGDTEAFF; clone_size: .; v_call: TRBV30; d_call: .; j_call: TRBJ1-1
cdr3_nt: TGTGCCAGCAGTGATTTGCGGGAGAGGAATCAGCCCCAGCATTTT; cdr3_aa: CASSDLRERNQPQHF; clone_size: once; v_call: TRBV2; d_call: .; j_call: TRBJ1-5
cdr3_nt: TGCGCCAGCAGCTTGAGTTGGGATGCTGGGGCCAACGTCCTGACTTTC; cdr3_aa: CASSLSWDAGANVLTF; clone_size: .; v_call: TRBV5-1; d_call: .; j_call: TRBJ2-6
cdr3_nt: TGTGCCAGCAGTTTGCGGGGTGCCTACGAGCAGTACTTC; cdr3_aa: CASSLRGAYEQYF; clone_size: .; v_call: TRBV28; d_call: .; j_call: TRBJ2-7
cdr3_nt: TGCGCCAGCAGCCAAGAGGGGACGAATAACTATGGCTACACCTTC; cdr3_aa: CASSQEGTNNYGYTF; clone_size: .; v_call: TRBV4-3; d_call: .; j_call: TRBJ1-2
cdr3_nt: TGCAGCTGGGGCACAGATACGCAGTATTTT; cdr3_aa: CSWGTDTQYF; clone_size: .; v_call: TRBV29-1; d_call: .; j_call: TRBJ2-3
cdr3_nt: TGTGCCATCAGTGACCAACGGGGGCGAGAGCAGTACTTC; cdr3_aa: CAISDQRGREQYF; clone_size: .; v_call: TRBV10-3; d_call: .; j_call: TRBJ2-7
cdr3_nt: TGCGCCACCCGACAGGGGACGGAGACCCAGTACTTC; cdr3_aa: CATRQGTETQYF; clone_size: .; v_call: TRBV10-2; d_call: TRBD1; j_call: TRBJ2-5
cdr3_nt: TGTGCCAGCAGCCTACAGGGGACCGGGGAGCTGTTTTTT; cdr3_aa: CASSLQGTGELFF; clone_size: .; v_call: TRBV5-6; d_call: TRBD1; j_call: TRBJ2-2
cdr3_nt: TGCAGCGTTCATGAAGGGGGCGGGCAGCCCCAGCATTTT; cdr3_aa: CSVHEGGGQPQHF; clone_size: .; v_call: TRBV29-1; d_call: TRBD1; j_call: TRBJ1-5
cdr3_nt: TGCGCCAGCAGTCAATCGAACAGGGGGCCAGTTCAGCCCCAGCATTTT; cdr3_aa: CASSQSNRGPVQPQHF; clone_size: many; v_call: TRBV23-1; d_call: TRBD1; j_call: TRBJ1-5
cdr3_nt: TGTGCCAGCAGCGTAGGCCCACCGGGACAGGGGCATGGCTACACCTTC; cdr3_aa: CASSVGPPGQGHGYTF; clone_size: .; v_call: TRBV9; d_call: TRBD1; j_call: TRBJ1-2
cdr3_nt: TGTGCCAGCAGCGACAGGGTGAATTCCCGTTATGGCTACACCTTC; cdr3_aa: CASSDRVNSRYGYTF; clone_size: few; v_call: TRBV21-1; d_call: .; j_call: TRBJ1-2
cdr3_nt: TGCAGCGTACGGGACAGGGGTCGGCAAGAGACCCAGTACTTC; cdr3_aa: CSVRDRGRQETQYF; clone_size: .; v_call: TRBV29-1; d_call: TRBD1; j_call: TRBJ2-5